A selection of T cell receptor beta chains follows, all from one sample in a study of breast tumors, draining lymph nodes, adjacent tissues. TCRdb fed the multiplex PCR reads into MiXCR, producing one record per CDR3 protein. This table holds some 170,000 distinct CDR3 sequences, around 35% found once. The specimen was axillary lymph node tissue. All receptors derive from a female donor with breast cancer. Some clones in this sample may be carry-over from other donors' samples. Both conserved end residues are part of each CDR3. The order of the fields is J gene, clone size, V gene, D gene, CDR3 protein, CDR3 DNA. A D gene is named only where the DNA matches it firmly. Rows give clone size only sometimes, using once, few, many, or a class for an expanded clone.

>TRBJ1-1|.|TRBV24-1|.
CATGGGGTEAFF
TGTGCCACCGGGGGGGGGGGCACTGAAGCTTTCTTT
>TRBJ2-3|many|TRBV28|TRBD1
CASSFIGQGMADTQYF
TGTGCCAGCAGTTTCATAGGACAGGGAATGGCGGATACGCAGTATTTT
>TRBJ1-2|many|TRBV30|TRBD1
CAWTPGTGGNYGYTF
TGTGCCTGGACTCCCGGGACAGGGGGCAACTATGGCTACACCTTC
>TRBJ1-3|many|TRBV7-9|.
CASSTRGGVTTKVSGNTIYF
TGTGCCAGCAGCACCCGTGGCGGGGTAACAACGAAGGTCTCTGGAAACACCATATATTTT
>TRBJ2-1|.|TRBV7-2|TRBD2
CASSLAPGLAGVTGNEQFF
TGTGCCAGCAGCTTAGCTCCGGGACTAGCGGGGGTCACCGGTAATGAGCAGTTCTTC
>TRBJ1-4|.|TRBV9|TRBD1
CASRARQGTNEKQFF
TGTGCCAGCAGGGCCCGACAGGGAACTAATGAAAAACAGTTTTTT
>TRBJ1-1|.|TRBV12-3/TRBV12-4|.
CASSLASSGTEAFF
TGTGCCAGCAGTTTAGCTTCTTCGGGAACTGAAGCTTTCTTT
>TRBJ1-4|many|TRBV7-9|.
CASSELGPGEKLFF
TGTGCCAGCAGCGAACTTGGACCCGGTGAAAAACTGTTTTTT
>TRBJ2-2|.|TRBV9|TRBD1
CASSSPGQGAGELFF
TGTGCCAGCAGCAGTCCGGGACAGGGGGCCGGGGAGCTGTTTTTT
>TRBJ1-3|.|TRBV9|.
CVSSVVGGPISGTTIYF
TGTGTCAGCAGCGTAGTTGGCGGACCCATCTCTGGAACCACCATATATTTT